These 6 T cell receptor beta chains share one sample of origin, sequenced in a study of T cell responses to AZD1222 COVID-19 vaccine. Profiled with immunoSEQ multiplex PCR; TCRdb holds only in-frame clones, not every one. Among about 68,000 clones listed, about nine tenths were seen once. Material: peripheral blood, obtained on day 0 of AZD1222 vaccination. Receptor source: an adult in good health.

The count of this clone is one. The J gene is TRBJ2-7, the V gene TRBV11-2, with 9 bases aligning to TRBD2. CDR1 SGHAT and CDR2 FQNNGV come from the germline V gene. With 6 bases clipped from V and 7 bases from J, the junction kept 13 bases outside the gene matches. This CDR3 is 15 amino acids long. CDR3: CASRPIAGDRLEQYF. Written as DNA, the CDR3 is TGTGCCAGCAGACCCATAGCGGGAGACCGCCTTGAGCAGTACTTC.

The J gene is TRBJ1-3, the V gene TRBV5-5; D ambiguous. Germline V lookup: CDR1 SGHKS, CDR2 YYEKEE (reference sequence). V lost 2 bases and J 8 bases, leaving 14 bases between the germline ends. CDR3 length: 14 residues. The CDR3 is CASSFFTDSDTIYF. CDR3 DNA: TGTGCCAGCAGCTTTTTTACTGACTCGGACACCATATATTTT.

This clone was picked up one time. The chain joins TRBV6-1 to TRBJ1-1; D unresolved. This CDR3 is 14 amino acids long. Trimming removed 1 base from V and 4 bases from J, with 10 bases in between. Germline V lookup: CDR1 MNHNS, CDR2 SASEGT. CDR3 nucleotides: TGTGCCAGCAGTGAAGATCACGGGTCCACTGAAGCTTTCTTT. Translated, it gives CASSEDHGSTEAFF.

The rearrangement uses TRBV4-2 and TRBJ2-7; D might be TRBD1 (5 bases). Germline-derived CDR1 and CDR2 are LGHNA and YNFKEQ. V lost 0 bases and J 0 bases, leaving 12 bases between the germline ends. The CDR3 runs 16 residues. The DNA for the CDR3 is TGTGCCAGCAGCCAAGATGGTGGCAGGGCCTCCTACGAGCAGTACTTC. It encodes CASSQDGGRASYEQYF.

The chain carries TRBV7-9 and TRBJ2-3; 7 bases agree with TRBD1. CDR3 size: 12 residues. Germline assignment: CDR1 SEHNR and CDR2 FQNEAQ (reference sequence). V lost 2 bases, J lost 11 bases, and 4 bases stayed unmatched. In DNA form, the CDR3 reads TGTGCCAGCAGCTTATGGGACAGCGGGCAGTATTTT. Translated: CASSLWDSGQYF.

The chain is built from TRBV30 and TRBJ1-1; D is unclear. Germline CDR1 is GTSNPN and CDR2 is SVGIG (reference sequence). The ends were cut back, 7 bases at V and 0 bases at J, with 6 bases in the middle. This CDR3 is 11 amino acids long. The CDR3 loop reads CAYKMNTEAFF. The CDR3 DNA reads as TGTGCCTACAAGATGAACACTGAAGCTTTCTTT.